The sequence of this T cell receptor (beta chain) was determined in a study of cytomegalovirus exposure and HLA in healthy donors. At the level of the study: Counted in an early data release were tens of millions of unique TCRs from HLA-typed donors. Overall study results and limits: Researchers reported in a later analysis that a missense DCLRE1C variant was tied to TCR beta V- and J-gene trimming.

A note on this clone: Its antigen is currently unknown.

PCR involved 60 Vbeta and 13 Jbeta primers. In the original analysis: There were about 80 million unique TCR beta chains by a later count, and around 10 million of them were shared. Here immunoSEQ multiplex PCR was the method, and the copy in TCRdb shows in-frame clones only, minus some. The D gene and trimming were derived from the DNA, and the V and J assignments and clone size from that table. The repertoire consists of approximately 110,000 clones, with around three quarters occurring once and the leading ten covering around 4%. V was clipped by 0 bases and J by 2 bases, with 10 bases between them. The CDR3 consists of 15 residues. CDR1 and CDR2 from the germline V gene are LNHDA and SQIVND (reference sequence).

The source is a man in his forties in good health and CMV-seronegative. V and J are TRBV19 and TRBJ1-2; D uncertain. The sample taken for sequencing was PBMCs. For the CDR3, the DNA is TGTGCCAGTAGTATAGATCAGCGCAAGAACTATGGCTACACCTTC. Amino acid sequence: CASSIDQRKNYGYTF.